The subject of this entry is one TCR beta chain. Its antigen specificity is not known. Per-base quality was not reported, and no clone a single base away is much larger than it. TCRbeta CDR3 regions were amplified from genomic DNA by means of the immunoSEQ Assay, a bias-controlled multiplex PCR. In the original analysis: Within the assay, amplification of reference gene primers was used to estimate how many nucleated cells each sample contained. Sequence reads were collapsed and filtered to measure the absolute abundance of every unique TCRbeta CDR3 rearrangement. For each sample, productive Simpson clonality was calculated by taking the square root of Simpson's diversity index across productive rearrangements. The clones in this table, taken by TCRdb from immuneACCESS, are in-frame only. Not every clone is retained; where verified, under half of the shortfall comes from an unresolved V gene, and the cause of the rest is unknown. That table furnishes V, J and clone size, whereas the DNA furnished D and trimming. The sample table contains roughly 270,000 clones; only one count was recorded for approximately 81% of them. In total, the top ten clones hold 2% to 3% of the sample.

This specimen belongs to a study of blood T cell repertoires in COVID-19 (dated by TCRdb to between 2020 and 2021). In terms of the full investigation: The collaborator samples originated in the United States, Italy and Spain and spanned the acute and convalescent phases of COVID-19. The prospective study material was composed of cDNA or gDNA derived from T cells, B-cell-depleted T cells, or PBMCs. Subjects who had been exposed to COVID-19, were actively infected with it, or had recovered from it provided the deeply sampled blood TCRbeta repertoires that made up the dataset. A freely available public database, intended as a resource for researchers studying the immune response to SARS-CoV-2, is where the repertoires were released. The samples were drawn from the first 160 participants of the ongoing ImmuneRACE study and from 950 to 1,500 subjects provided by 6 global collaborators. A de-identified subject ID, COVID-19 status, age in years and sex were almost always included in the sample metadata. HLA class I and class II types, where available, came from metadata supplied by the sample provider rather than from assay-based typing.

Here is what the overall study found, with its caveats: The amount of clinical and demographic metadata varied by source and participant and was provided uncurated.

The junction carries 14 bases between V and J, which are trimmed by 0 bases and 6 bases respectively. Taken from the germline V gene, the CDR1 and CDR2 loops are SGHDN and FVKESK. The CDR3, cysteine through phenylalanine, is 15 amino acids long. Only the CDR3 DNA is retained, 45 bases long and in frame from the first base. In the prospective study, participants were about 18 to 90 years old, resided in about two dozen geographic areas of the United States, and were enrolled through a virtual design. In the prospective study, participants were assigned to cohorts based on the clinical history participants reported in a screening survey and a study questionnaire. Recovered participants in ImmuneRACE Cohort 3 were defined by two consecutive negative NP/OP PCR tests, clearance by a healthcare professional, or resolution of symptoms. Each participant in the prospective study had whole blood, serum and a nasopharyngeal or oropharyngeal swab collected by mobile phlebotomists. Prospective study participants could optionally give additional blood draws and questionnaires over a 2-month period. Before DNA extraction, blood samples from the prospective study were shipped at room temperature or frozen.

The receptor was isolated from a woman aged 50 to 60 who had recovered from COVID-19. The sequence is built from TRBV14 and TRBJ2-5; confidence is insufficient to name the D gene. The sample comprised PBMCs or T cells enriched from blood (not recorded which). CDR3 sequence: CASSQDHGTSKTQYF. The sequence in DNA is TGTGCCAGCAGCCAAGATCACGGTACTTCGAAGACCCAGTACTTC.